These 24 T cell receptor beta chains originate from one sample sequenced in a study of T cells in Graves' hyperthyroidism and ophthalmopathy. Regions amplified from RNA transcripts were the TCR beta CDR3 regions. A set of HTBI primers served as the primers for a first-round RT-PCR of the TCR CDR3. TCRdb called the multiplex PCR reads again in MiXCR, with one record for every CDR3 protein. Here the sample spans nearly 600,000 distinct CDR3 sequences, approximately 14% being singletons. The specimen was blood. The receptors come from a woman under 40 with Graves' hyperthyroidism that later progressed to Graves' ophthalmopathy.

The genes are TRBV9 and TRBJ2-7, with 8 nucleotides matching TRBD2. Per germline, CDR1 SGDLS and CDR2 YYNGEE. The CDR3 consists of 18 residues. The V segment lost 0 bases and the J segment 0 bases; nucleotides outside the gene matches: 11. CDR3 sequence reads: CASSVGVAGLAVSYEQYF. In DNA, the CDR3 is TGTGCCAGCAGCGTAGGAGTAGCGGGACTTGCAGTCTCCTACGAGCAGTACTTC.

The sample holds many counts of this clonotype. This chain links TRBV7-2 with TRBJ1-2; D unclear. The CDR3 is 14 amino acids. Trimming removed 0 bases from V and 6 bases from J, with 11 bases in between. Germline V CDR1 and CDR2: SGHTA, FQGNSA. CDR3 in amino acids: CASSLAGGVNGYTF. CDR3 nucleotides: TGTGCCAGCAGCTTAGCTGGAGGCGTTAATGGCTACACCTTC.

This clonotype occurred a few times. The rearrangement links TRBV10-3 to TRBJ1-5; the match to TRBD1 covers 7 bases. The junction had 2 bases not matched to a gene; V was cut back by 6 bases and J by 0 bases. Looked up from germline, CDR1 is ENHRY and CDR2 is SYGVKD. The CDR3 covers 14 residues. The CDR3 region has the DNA TGTGCCATCAGAGGACAGGATAGCAATCAGCCCCAGCATTTT. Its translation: CAIRGQDSNQPQHF.

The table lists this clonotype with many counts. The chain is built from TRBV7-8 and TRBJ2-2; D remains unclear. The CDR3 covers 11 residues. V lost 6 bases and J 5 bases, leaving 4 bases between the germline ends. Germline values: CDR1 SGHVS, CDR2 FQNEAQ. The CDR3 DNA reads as TGTGCCAGCAGGCCGACCGGGGAGCTGTTTTTT. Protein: CASRPTGELFF.

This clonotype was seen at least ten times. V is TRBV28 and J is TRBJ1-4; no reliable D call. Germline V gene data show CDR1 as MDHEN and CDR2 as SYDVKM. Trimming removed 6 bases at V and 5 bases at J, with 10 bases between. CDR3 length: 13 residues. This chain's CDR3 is CASRTGQNEKLFF. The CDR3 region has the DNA TGTGCCAGCAGAACCGGGCAAAATGAAAAACTGTTTTTT.

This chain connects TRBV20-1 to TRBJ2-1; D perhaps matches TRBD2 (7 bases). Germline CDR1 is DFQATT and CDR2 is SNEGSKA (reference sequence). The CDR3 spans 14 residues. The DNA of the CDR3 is TGCAGCCCAAGGGGGGGTAGCGACCGGGCTGAGCAGTTCTTC. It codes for CSPRGGSDRAEQFF.

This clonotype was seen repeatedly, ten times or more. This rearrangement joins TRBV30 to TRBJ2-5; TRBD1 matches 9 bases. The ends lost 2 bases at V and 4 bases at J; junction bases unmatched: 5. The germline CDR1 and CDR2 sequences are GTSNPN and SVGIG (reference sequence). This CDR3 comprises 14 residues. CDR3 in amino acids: CAWSITGGPETQYF. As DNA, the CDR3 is TGTGCCTGGAGTATAACAGGGGGCCCAGAGACCCAGTACTTC.

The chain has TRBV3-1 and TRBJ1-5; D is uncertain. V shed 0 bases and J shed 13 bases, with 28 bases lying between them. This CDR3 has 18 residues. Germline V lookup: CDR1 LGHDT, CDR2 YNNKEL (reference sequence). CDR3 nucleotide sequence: TGTGCCAGCAGCCAAGACAGACCCTACACATTTAGATATCAGTCTCAGCATTTT. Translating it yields CASSQDRPYTFRYQSQHF.

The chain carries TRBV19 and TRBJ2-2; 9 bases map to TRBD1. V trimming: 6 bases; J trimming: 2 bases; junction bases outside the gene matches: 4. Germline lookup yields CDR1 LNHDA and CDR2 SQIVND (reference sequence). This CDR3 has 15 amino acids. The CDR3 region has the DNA TGTGCCAGTAGATGGGGACAGGGTAACACCGGGGAGCTGTTTTTT. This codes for CASRWGQGNTGELFF.

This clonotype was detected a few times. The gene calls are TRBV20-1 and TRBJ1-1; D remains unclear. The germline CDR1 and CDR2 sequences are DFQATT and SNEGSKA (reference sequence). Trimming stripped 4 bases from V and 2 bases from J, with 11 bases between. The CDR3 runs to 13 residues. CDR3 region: CSAKPTPNTEAFF. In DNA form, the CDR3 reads TGCAGTGCTAAACCCACCCCAAACACTGAAGCTTTCTTT.

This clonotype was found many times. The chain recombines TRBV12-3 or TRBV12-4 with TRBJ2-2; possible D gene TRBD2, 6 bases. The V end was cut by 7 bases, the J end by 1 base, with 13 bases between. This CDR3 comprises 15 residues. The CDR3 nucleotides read TGTGCCAGCAACCCCCAGGGACTGAACACCGGGGAGCTGTTTTTT. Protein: CASNPQGLNTGELFF.

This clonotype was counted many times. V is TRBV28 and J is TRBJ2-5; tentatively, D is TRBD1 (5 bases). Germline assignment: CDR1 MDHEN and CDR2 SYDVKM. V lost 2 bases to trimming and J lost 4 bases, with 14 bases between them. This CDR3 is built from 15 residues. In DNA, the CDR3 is TGTGCCAGCAGTTTAAGGTCAGGGCAGCGAGAGACCCAGTACTTC. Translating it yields CASSLRSGQRETQYF.

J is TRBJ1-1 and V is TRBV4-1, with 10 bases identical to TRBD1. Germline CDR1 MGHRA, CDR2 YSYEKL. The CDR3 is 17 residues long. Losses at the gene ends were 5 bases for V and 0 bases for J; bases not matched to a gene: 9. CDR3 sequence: CASSFRQGAQMNTEAFF. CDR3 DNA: TGCGCCAGCAGCTTCCGACAGGGGGCTCAAATGAACACTGAAGCTTTCTTT.

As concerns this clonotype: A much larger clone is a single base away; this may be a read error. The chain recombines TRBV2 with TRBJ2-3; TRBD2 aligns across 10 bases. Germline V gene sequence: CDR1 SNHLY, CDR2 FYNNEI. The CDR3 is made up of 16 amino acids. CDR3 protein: CASSLAGATSTDTQCF. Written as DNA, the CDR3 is TGTGCCAGCAGTCTAGCGGGAGCGACTAGCACAGATACGCAGTGTTTT.

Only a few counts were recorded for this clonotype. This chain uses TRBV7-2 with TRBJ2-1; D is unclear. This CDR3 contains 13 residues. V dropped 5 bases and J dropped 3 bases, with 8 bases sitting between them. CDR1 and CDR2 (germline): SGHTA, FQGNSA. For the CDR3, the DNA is TGTGCCAGCAGCAAATCGGACTACAATGAGCAGTTCTTC. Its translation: CASSKSDYNEQFF.

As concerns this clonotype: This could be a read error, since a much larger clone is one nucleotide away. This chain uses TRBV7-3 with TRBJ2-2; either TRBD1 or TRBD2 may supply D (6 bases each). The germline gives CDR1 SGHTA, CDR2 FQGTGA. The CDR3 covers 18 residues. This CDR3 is CASSYTALISGASGVLFF. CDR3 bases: TGTGCCAGCAGTTATACGGCCCTCATTTCGGGGGCGTCCGGGGTGCTGTTTTTT.

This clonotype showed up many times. The CDR3: CASRPLAGSTGELFF. Here the CDR3 DNA reads TGTGCCAGCAGACCTCTAGCGGGGAGCACCGGGGAGCTGTTTTTT. The chain links TRBV6-2 or TRBV6-3 to TRBJ2-2; 9 positions match TRBD2. The germline V gene has CDR1 MNHEY and CDR2 SVGEGT. V lost 6 bases and J lost 4; bases outside the gene matches: 6. The CDR3 sequence is 15 residues long.

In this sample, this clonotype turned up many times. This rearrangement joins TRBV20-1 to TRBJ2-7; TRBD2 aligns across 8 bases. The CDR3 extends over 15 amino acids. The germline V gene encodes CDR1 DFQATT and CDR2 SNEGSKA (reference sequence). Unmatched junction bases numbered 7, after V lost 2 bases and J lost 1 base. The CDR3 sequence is CSARKRREVSYEQYF. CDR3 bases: TGCAGTGCTAGAAAGAGGCGGGAGGTATCCTACGAGCAGTACTTC.

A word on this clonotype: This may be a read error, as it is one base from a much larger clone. CDR3 sequence: CVSSYERVTYEQYF. CDR3 bases: TGTGTCAGCAGTTACGAAAGGGTCACCTACGAGCAGTACTTC. This chain joins TRBV6-5 and TRBJ2-7; D is ambiguous. Germline V gives CDR1 MNHEY, CDR2 SVGAGI. The CDR3 totals 14 residues.

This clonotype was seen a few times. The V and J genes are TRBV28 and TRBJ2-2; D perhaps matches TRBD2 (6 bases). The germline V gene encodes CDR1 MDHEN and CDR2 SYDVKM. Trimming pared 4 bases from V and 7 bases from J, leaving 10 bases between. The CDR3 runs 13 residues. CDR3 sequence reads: CASSWRGGGELFF. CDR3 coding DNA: TGTGCCAGCAGTTGGAGGGGAGGCGGGGAGCTGTTTTTT.

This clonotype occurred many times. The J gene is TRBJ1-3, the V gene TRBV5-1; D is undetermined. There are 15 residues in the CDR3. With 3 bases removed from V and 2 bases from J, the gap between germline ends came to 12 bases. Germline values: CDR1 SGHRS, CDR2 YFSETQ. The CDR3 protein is CASSSDDHPGNTIYF. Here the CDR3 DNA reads TGCGCCAGCAGCTCCGATGACCATCCTGGAAACACCATATATTTT.

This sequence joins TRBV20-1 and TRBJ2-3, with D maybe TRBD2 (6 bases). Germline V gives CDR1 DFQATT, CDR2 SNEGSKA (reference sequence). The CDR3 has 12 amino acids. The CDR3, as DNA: TGCAGCGCCCGGGGGAACTCAGATACGCAGTATTTT. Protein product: CSARGNSDTQYF.

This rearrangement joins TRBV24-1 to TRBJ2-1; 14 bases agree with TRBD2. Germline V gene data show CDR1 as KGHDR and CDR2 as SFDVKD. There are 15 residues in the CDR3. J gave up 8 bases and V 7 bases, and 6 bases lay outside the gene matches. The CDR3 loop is CATSGLAGGDDEQFF. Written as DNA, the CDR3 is TGTGCCACCAGCGGACTAGCGGGAGGAGACGATGAGCAGTTCTTC.

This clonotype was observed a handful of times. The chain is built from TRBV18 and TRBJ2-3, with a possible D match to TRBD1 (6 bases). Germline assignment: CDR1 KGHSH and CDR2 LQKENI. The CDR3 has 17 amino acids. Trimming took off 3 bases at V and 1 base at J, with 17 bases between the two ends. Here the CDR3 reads CASSPRKGDYRTDTQYF. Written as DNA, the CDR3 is TGTGCCAGCTCACCGAGAAAGGGGGATTACCGCACAGATACGCAGTATTTT.